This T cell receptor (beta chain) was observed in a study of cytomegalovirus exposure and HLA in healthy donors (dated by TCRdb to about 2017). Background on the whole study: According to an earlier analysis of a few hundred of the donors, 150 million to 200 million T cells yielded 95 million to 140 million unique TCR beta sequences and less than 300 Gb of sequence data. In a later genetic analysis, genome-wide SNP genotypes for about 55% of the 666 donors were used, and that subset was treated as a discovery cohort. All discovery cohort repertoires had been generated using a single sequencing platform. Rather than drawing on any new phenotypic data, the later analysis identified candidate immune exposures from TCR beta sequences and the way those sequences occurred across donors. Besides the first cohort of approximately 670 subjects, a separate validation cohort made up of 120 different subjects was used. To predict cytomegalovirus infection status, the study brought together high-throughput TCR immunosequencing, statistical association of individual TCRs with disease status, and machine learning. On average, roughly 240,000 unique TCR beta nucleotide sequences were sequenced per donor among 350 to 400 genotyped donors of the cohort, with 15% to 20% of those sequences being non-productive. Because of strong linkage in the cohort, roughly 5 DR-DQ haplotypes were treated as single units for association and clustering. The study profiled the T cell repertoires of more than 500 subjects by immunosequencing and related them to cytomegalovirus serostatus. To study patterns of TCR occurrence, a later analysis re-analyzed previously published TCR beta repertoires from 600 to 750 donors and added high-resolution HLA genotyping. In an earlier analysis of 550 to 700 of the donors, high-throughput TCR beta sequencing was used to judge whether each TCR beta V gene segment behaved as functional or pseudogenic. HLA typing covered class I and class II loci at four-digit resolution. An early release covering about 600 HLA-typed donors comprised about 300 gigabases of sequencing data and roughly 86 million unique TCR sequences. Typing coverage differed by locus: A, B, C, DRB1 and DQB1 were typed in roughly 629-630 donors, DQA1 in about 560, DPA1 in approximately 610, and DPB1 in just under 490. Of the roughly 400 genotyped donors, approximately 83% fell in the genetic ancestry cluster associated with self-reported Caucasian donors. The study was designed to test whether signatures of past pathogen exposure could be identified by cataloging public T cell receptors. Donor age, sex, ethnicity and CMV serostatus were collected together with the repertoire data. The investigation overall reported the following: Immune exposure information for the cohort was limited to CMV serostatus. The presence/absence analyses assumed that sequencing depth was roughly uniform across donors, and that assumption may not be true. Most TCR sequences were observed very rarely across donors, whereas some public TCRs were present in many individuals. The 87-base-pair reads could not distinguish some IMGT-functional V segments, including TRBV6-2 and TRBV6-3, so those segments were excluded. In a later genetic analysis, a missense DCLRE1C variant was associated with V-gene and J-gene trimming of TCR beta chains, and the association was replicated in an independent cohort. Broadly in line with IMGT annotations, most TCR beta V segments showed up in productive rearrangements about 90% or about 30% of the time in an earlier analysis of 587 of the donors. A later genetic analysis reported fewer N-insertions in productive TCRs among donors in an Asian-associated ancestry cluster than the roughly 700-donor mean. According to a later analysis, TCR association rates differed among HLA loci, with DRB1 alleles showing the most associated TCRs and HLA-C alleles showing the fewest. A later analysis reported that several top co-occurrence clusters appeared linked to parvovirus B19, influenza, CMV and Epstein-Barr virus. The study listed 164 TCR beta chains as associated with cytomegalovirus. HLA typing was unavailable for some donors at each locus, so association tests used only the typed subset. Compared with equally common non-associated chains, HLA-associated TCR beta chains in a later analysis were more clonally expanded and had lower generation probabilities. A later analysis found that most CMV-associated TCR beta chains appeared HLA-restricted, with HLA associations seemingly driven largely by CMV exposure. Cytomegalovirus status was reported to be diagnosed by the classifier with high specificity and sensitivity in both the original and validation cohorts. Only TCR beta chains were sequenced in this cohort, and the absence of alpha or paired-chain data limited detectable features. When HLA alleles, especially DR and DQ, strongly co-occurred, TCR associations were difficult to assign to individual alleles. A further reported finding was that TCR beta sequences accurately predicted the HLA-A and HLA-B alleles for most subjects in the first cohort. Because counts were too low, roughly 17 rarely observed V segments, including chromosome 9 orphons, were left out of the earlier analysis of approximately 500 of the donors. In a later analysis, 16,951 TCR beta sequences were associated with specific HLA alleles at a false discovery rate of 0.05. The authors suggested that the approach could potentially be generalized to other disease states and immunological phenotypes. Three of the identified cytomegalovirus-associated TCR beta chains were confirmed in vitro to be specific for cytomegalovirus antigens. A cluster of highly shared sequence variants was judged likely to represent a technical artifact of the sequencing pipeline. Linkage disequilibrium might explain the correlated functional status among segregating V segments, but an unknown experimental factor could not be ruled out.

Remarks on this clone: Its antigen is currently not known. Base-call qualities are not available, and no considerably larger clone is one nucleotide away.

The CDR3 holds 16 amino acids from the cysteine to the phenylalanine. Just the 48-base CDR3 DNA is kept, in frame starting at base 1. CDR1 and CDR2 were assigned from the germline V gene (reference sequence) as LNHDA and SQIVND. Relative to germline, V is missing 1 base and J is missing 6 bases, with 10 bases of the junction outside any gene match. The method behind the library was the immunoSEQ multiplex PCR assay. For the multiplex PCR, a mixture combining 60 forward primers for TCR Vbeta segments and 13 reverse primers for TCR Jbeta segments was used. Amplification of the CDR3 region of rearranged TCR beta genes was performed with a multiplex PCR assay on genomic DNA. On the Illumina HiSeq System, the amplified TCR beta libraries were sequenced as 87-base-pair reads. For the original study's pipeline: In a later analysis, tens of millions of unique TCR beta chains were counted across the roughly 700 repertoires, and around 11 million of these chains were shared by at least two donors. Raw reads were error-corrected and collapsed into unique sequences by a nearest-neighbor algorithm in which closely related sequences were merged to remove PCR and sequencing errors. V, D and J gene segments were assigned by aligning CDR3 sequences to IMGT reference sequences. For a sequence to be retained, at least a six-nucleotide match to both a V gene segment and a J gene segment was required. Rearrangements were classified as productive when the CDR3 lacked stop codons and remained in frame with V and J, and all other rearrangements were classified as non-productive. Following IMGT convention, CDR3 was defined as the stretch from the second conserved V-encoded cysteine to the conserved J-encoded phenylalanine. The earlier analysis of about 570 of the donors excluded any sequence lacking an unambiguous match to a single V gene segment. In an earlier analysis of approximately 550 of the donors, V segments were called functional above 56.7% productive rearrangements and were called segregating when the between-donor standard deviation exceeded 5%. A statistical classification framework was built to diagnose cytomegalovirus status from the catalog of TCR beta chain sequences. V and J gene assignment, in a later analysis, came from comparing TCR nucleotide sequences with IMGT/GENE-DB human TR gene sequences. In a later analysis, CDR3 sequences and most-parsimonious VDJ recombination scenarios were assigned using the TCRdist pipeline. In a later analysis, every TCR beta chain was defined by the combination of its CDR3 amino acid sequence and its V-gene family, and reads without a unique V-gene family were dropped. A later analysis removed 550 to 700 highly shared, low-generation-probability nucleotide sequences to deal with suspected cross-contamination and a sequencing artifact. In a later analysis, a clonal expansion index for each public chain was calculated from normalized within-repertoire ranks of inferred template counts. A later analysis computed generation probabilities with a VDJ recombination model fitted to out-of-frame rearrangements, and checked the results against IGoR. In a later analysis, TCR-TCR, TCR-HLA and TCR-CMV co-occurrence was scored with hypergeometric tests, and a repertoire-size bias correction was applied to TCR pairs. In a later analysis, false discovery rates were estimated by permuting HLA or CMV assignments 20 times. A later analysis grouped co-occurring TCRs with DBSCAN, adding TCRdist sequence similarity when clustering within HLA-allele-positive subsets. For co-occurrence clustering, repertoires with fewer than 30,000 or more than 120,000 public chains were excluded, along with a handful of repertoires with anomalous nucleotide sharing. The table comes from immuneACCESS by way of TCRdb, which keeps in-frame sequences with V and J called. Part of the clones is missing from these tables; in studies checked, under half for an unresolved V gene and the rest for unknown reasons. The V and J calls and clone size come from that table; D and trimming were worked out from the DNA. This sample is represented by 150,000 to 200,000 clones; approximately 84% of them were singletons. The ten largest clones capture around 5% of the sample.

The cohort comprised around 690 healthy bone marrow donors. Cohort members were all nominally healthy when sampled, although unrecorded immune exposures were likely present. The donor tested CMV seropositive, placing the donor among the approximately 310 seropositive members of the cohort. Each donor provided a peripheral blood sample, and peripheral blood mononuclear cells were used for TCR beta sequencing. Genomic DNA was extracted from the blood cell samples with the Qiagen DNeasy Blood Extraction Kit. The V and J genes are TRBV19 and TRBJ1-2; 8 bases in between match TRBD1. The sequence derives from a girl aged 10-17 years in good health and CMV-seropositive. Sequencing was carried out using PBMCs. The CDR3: CASSIVPPRTGNGYTF. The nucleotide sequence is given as TGTGCCAGTAGTATAGTCCCCCCCCGGACAGGGAATGGCTACACCTTC.